Listed here are 19 T cell receptor beta chains from one sample, sequenced in a study of T cell responses to AZD1222 COVID-19 vaccine. TCRdb's table, derived via immunoSEQ multiplex PCR, lists solely in-frame clones and lacks some. Altogether 60,000 to 85,000 clones are present, about 85% being singletons, with the ten largest covering over 20%. The material sequenced was peripheral blood, taken on day 0 of AZD1222 vaccination. These receptors came from an adult in good health.

The V and J genes are TRBV5-1 and TRBJ2-3; D is unresolved. The CDR3 is made up of 14 amino acids. Germline V gene data show CDR1 as SGHRS and CDR2 as YFSETQ. Trimming removed 3 bases from V and 1 base from J, with 9 bases in between. The CDR3 is CASSSALGTDTQYF. CDR3 in DNA: TGCGCCAGCAGCTCCGCCCTAGGCACAGATACGCAGTATTTT.

As for this clone: Relative to the germline gene, one junction end is altered; a read error may explain this. The V and J genes are TRBV5-1 and TRBJ2-7; TRBD2 matches 10 bases. This CDR3 comprises 14 residues. CDR1 is SGHRS and CDR2 is YFSETQ in the germline V gene. As DNA, the CDR3 is TGCGCCAGCAGCTTGGGGGGGACTAGCGAACCTTGGTCTTTC. This translates into CASSLGGTSEPWSF.

The chain is built from TRBV4-1 and TRBJ1-6; D is possibly TRBD1 (5 bases). The germline V gene encodes CDR1 MGHRA and CDR2 YSYEKL. V shed 3 bases and J shed 2 bases, with 11 bases lying between them. This CDR3 is built from 16 residues. CDR3 protein: CASSHPGGAYNSPLHF. The DNA for the CDR3 is TGCGCCAGCAGCCACCCTGGGGGGGCCTATAATTCACCCCTCCACTTT.

This rearrangement joins TRBV20-1 to TRBJ2-3; 8 bases agree with TRBD2. Germline trimming cut 3 bases from V and 6 bases from J; bases unmatched to any gene: 14. Germline lookup yields CDR1 DFQATT and CDR2 SNEGSKA (reference sequence). The CDR3 has 16 residues. The CDR3 coding sequence is TGCAGTGCTAGTACCTCCTCTCCGGGAGGGAAGGATACGCAGTATTTT. Translating it yields CSASTSSPGGKDTQYF.

V and J are TRBV7-2 and TRBJ2-3; possible D gene TRBD2, 6 bases. Trimming pared 5 bases from V and 3 bases from J, leaving 18 bases between. There are 16 residues in the CDR3. Germline V gene lookup returns CDR1 SGHTA and CDR2 FQGNSA. CDR3 in DNA: TGTGCCAGCAGCCTAAGGGTCCGGGAGTCAACAGATACGCAGTATTTT. Amino acids: CASSLRVRESTDTQYF.

This chain uses TRBV3-1 (or the pseudogene TRBV3-2) with TRBJ1-1, with 8 bases that match TRBD1. The CDR3 spans 16 residues. Germline V lookup: CDR1 LGHDT, CDR2 YNNKEL (reference sequence). Germline trimming cut 3 bases from V and 3 bases from J; bases unmatched to any gene: 9. CDR3: CASSQSRTGQDTEAFF. The CDR3 nucleotides read TGTGCCAGCAGCCAGTCGAGGACAGGGCAGGACACTGAAGCTTTCTTT.

This chain joins TRBV4-1 and TRBJ1-1, with a tentative D call TRBD1 (5 bases). CDR1 and CDR2 from the germline V gene are MGHRA and YSYEKL. The CDR3 length is 12 residues. Trimming removed 6 bases from V and 9 bases from J, with 14 bases in between. DNA of the CDR3: TGCGCCAGCAGGGTAGACAGTAGTAAAGCTTTCTTT. This sequence encodes CASRVDSSKAFF.

V is TRBV5-1 and J is TRBJ2-5; 12 bases fit TRBD2. This CDR3 contains 17 residues. The junction had 12 bases not matched to a gene; V was cut back by 7 bases and J by 2 bases. Looked up from germline, CDR1 is SGHRS and CDR2 is YFSETQ. CDR3 nucleotide sequence: TGCGCCAGCTCTGCGCTAGCGGGGGGGCGTATTCAAGAGACCCAGTACTTC. Its translation: CASSALAGGRIQETQYF.

The chain recombines TRBV10-3 with TRBJ1-1; no clear D gene. Germline V gene lookup returns CDR1 ENHRY and CDR2 SYGVKD. The CDR3 loop spans 13 amino acids. The ends were cut back, 4 bases at V and 3 bases at J, with 9 bases in the middle. The CDR3 reads CAISARGDTEAFF. The CDR3, as DNA: TGTGCCATCAGTGCCCGGGGAGACACTGAAGCTTTCTTT.

The genes are TRBV6-5 and TRBJ2-1; 14 bases align to TRBD2. The germline gives CDR1 MNHEY, CDR2 SVGAGI. The CDR3 is made up of 16 amino acids. The ends lost 2 bases at V and 6 bases at J; junction bases unmatched: 3. The CDR3 DNA follows: TGTGCCAGCAGTTACCCGGGACTAGCGGGAGTCAATGAGCAGTTCTTC. It specifies CASSYPGLAGVNEQFF.

This chain connects TRBV6-5 to TRBJ2-7, with D possibly being TRBD2 (5 bases). The CDR3 covers 16 residues. Trimming cost V 0 bases and J 2 bases, with 14 bases left between them. CDR1 MNHEY and CDR2 SVGAGI come from the germline V gene. As DNA, the CDR3 is TGTGCCAGCAGTTACTCGAGGGCCAGTGCCACCTACGAGCAGTACTTC. Translation gives CASSYSRASATYEQYF.

The chain joins TRBV3-1 (or the pseudogene TRBV3-2) to TRBJ2-1; D is possibly TRBD1 (6 bases). The CDR3 is 13 amino acids. Trimming shortened V by 4 bases and J by 4 bases, and 8 bases separated the two germline ends. Germline assignment: CDR1 LGHDT and CDR2 YNNKEL (reference sequence). The CDR3 DNA reads as TGTGCCAGCAGCCTAGGACAGTACAATGAGCAGTTCTTC. Translation gives CASSLGQYNEQFF.

This clone was counted only a few times. V is TRBV5-8 and J is TRBJ1-3; maybe TRBD1 (5 bases). CDR1 and CDR2 (germline): SGHTS, YDEGEE. The CDR3 runs to 15 residues. Trimming stripped 2 bases from V and 4 bases from J, with 13 bases between. The CDR3 sequence: CASSFGAAFGNTIYF. In DNA form, the CDR3 reads TGTGCCAGCAGCTTCGGGGCTGCCTTCGGAAACACCATATATTTT.

The rearrangement uses TRBV5-8 and TRBJ2-2, with 7 bases lining up with TRBD2. Germline values: CDR1 SGHTS, CDR2 YDEGEE. Trimming took 4 bases from V and 6 from J; bases not matched to a gene: 6. This CDR3 comprises 14 residues. The CDR3 DNA reads TGTGCCAGCAGCGCGGGAGCCGGCCCCGGGGAGCTGTTTTTT. As protein: CASSAGAGPGELFF.

This clone showed up just once. The chain joins TRBV12-3 or TRBV12-4 to TRBJ1-1; D remains unclear. Trimming took 2 bases from V and 3 from J, leaving 4 bases between them. This CDR3 spans 12 amino acids. The CDR3 sequence is CASSLSYTEAFF. In DNA, the CDR3 is TGTGCCAGCAGTTTATCATACACTGAAGCTTTCTTT.

V is TRBV30 and J is TRBJ1-1, with D perhaps matching TRBD1 (6 bases). Between the trimmed V and J ends, which lost 3 bases and 0 bases, there was a span of 17 bases. This CDR3 region has 16 residues. CDR1 is GTSNPN and CDR2 is SVGIG in the germline V gene (reference sequence). CDR3 coding DNA: TGTGCCTGGAGAACCAAGGGGGTGGGACTGAACACTGAAGCTTTCTTT. This codes for CAWRTKGVGLNTEAFF. The variable domain in full, with the rest retrieved from reference TRBV30 and TRBJ1-1, is SQTIHQWPATLVQPVGSPLSLECTVEGTSNPNLYWYRQAAGRGLQLLFYSVGIGQISSEVPQNLSASRPQDRQFILSSKKLLLSDSGFYLCAWRTKGVGLNTEAFFGQGTRLTVV.

In this sample, this clone turned up a few times. The chain combines TRBV19 with TRBJ2-7, with D maybe TRBD2 (6 bases). V was cut by 6 bases and J by 6 bases, with 18 bases left in between. CDR1 is LNHDA, CDR2 SQIVND, per germline (reference sequence). This CDR3 spans 14 amino acids. This CDR3 is CASSPRGTPGEQYF. Here the CDR3 DNA reads TGTGCCAGTAGCCCTCGGGGGACCCCGGGCGAGCAGTACTTC.

This chain connects TRBV27 to TRBJ1-4, with a tentative D call TRBD1 (5 bases). From germline, CDR1 is MNHEY and CDR2 SMNVEV (reference sequence). CDR3 length: 15 residues. The ends were cut back, 4 bases at V and 7 bases at J, with 16 bases in the middle. CDR3 nucleotide sequence: TGTGCCAGCAGTTCGACGGGACGGGGTTCTGAAAAACTGTTTTTT. Translation gives CASSSTGRGSEKLFF.

The V and J genes are TRBV29-1 and TRBJ2-7; tentatively, D is TRBD1 (5 bases). Looked up from germline, CDR1 is SQVTM and CDR2 is ANQGSEA. The CDR3 is made up of 13 amino acids. V was trimmed by 0 bases and J by 0 bases, leaving 6 bases between them. In DNA form, the CDR3 reads TGCAGCGTTGAAGACAGGGCCTCCTACGAGCAGTACTTC. Encoded protein: CSVEDRASYEQYF.